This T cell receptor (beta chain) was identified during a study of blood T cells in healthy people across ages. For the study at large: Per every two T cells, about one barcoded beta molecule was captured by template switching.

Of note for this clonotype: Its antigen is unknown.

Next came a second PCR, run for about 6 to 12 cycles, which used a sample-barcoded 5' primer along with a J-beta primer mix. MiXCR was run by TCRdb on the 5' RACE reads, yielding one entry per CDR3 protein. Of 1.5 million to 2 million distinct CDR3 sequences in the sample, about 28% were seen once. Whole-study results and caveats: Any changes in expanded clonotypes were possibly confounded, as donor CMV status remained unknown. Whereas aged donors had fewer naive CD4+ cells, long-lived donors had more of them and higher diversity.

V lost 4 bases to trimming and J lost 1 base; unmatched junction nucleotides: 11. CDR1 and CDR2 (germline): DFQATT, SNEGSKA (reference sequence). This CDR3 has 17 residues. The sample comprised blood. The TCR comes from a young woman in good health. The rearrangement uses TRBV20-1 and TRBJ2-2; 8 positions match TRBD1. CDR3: CSAIASGGTGNTGELFF. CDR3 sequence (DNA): TGCAGTGCTATAGCCTCAGGGGGGACAGGGAACACCGGGGAGCTGTTTTTT.